Shown below are 18 T cell receptor beta chains from a single sample sequenced in a study of OX40 agonist ivuxolimab in advanced cancers. The library was produced with the immunoSEQ multiplex PCR assay. This immuneACCESS table, as held by TCRdb, lists in-frame sequences with V and J called but not all clones. Of the missing ones, under half trace to an unresolved V gene in checked studies; the others have no known cause. This sample lists about 89,000 clones; more than 75% were detected once. 0.7% to 0.9% of the sample belongs to the ten largest clones. The source was CD4+ or CD8+ T cells sorted from blood, collected in a trial of the OX40 agonist ivuxolimab. The receptors were gathered from an adult with an advanced solid tumor such as melanoma, head and neck, liver or kidney cancer.

The rearrangement joins TRBV27 to TRBJ2-1, with 10 positions matching TRBD2. Germline V gene lookup returns CDR1 MNHEY and CDR2 SMNVEV (reference sequence). V lost 3 bases and J lost 3; bases outside the gene matches: 5. The CDR3 extends over 16 amino acids. CDR3: CASSFLLAGGYNEQFF. The CDR3, as DNA: TGTGCCAGCAGTTTCCTTTTAGCGGGGGGCTACAATGAGCAGTTCTTC.

The genes are TRBV6-5 and TRBJ2-1; TRBD2 is a possible D gene (6 bases). V lost 5 bases and J lost 9, with 11 bases in between. The germline CDR1 and CDR2 sequences are MNHEY and SVGAGI. The CDR3 is 12 residues long. The CDR3 bases are TGTGCCAGCAGTCCTGGAGGGCGTGAGCAGTTCTTC. This translates into CASSPGGREQFF.

The chain combines TRBV28 with TRBJ1-4; D unclear. Trimming pared 5 bases from V and 8 bases from J, leaving 9 bases between. The CDR3 runs to 12 residues. Germline CDR1 is MDHEN and CDR2 is SYDVKM. DNA of the CDR3: TGTGCCAGCAGTCCTACACTCGAAAAACTGTTTTTT. Translated: CASSPTLEKLFF.

The V call is TRBV4-2, the J call TRBJ2-6; TRBD1 might be the D (6 bases). Trimming removed 0 bases at V and 3 bases at J, with 15 bases between. The CDR3 runs 18 residues. Germline lookup yields CDR1 LGHNA and CDR2 YNFKEQ. CDR3 in amino acids: CASSQEEQGFSGANVLTF. CDR3 DNA sequence: TGTGCCAGCAGCCAAGAGGAACAGGGATTTAGTGGGGCCAACGTCCTGACTTTC.

On this clone itself: Other DNA sequences from this sample encode an identical CDR3 as well. The chain is built from TRBV10-3 and TRBJ1-5; a weak D match, TRBD1 (5 bases). The V and J ends lost 0 bases and 0 bases respectively, with 6 bases between them. Germline-derived CDR1 and CDR2 are ENHRY and SYGVKD. CDR3 length equals 15 residues. In DNA, the CDR3 is TGTGCCATCAGTGAGTCGACAGATAGCAATCAGCCCCAGCATTTT. Translating gives CAISESTDSNQPQHF.

The rearrangement uses TRBV6-1 and TRBJ2-3, with D possibly TRBD1 on 6 matching bases. Germline-derived CDR1 and CDR2 are MNHNS and SASEGT. V lost 0 bases to trimming and J lost 0 bases, with 7 bases between them. The CDR3 totals 15 residues. Here the CDR3 DNA reads TGTGCCAGCAGTGAAGCCACAGGGAGCACAGATACGCAGTATTTT. The encoded protein is CASSEATGSTDTQYF.

The V gene is TRBV2, the J gene TRBJ1-5, with unresolved D. Trimming pared 5 bases from V and 5 bases from J, leaving 13 bases between. This CDR3 is 14 amino acids long. Germline V gene lookup returns CDR1 SNHLY and CDR2 FYNNEI. CDR3 in DNA: TGTGCCAGCAGTCAAGTCACGGTCGATCAGCCCCAGCATTTT. Its translation: CASSQVTVDQPQHF.

The V call is TRBV4-1, the J call TRBJ2-5, with TRBD2 matching over 16 bases. The CDR3 runs 20 residues. Trimming took 0 bases from V and 4 from J; bases not matched to a gene: 11. The germline V gene has CDR1 MGHRA and CDR2 YSYEKL. The CDR3 region has the DNA TGCGCCAGCAGCCAAGATTATACGGGACTAGCGGGGGGGCCCTCAGAGACCCAGTACTTC. Amino acids: CASSQDYTGLAGGPSETQYF.

This chain connects TRBV6-1 to TRBJ2-3; 8 bases are shared with TRBD1. The CDR3 consists of 14 residues. With 5 bases clipped from V and 0 bases from J, the junction kept 1 base outside the gene matches. In germline, CDR1 is MNHNS, CDR2 SASEGT. CDR3 in DNA: TGTGCCAGCAGTTGGACAGGGAGCACAGATACGCAGTATTTT. Amino acids: CASSWTGSTDTQYF.

The V call is TRBV21-1, the J call TRBJ2-7. TRBV21-1 corresponds to a pseudogene. CDR3 size: 15 residues. Here the CDR3 DNA reads TGTGCCAGCAGCACCCAGGGGGGGGGCTCCTACGAGCAGTACTTC. Translating gives CASSTQGGGSYEQYF.

The chain is built from TRBV19 and TRBJ2-7; possibly TRBD1 or TRBD2 for D (5 bases each). The CDR3 runs 15 residues. CDR1 is LNHDA and CDR2 is SQIVND in the germline V gene (reference sequence). V shed 3 bases and J shed 5 bases, with 17 bases lying between them. The CDR3 loop reads CASSISRDGENEQYF. The CDR3 region has the DNA TGTGCCAGTAGTATTTCGAGGGACGGAGAAAACGAGCAGTACTTC.

The chain employs TRBV6-4 and TRBJ2-2; TRBD2 matches 7 bases. This CDR3 has 16 amino acids. Looked up from germline, CDR1 is MRHNA and CDR2 is SNTAGT. The V and J ends lost 4 bases and 6 bases, in that order; junction bases with no gene match: 11. CDR3 in amino acids: CASSVERLAQPGELFF. The CDR3 bases are TGTGCCAGCAGTGTCGAGCGACTAGCTCAACCCGGGGAGCTGTTTTTT.

This clone was observed a single time. The chain combines TRBV18 with TRBJ1-1; TRBD1 matches at 7 bases. The trim removed 2 bases at V and 11 bases at J, leaving 14 bases unmatched. This CDR3 has 15 residues. Per the germline V gene, CDR1 is KGHSH and CDR2 is LQKENI. CDR3 sequence: CASSPTGDFDKSAFF. CDR3 DNA sequence: TGTGCCAGCTCACCAACAGGGGACTTCGACAAATCGGCTTTCTTT.

This chain connects TRBV7-8 to TRBJ2-7; 10 nucleotides align to TRBD2. The CDR3 loop spans 16 amino acids. V shed 5 bases and J 1 base; nucleotides not matched to a gene: 8. Germline V CDR1 and CDR2: SGHVS, FQNEAQ. CDR3 residues: CASSLDQREGSYEQYF. The CDR3 DNA sequence: TGTGCCAGCAGCCTAGATCAGCGGGAGGGGTCCTACGAGCAGTACTTC. The full variable domain, rest sourced from reference TRBV7-8 and TRBJ2-7, is GAGVSQSPRYKVAKRGQDVALRCDPISGHVSLFWYQQALGQGPEFLTYFQNEAQLDKSGLPSDRFFAERPEGSVSTLKIQRTQQEDSAVYLCASSLDQREGSYEQYFGPGTRLTVT.

The chain couples TRBV7-9 to TRBJ2-7; D is possibly TRBD1 (6 bases). The CDR3 has 16 amino acids. Germline CDR1 SEHNR, CDR2 FQNEAQ (reference sequence). Between the trimmed V and J ends, which lost 0 bases and 0 bases, there was a span of 12 bases. The CDR3 loop is CASSLASGHHSYEQYF. CDR3 nucleotide sequence: TGTGCCAGCAGCTTAGCATCGGGACACCACTCCTACGAGCAGTACTTC. Drawing the rest from reference TRBV7-9 and TRBJ2-7, the complete variable domain is DTGVSQNPRHKITKRGQNVTFRCDPISEHNRLYWYRQTLGQGPEFLTYFQNEAQLEKSRLLSDRFSAERPKGSFSTLEIQRTEQGDSAMYLCASSLASGHHSYEQYFGPGTRLTVT.

The rearrangement links TRBV7-6 to TRBJ2-7; possible D gene TRBD2, 5 bases. Germline CDR1 SGHVS, CDR2 FNYEAQ. V lost 2 bases and J lost 2, with 10 bases in between. CDR3 length equals 14 residues. CDR3: CASSLFEGPYEQYF. CDR3 sequence (DNA): TGTGCCAGCAGCTTATTCGAGGGCCCCTACGAGCAGTACTTC.

The J gene is TRBJ2-7, the V gene TRBV18; 8 nucleotides line up with TRBD2. The CDR3 is 17 amino acids. Germline CDR1 KGHSH, CDR2 LQKENI. The ends lost 0 bases at V and 0 bases at J; junction bases unmatched: 7. Here the CDR3 reads CASSPPAGGGNSYEQYF. The CDR3 region has the DNA TGTGCCAGCTCACCACCAGCTGGCGGGGGGAACTCCTACGAGCAGTACTTC.

The V gene is TRBV19, the J gene TRBJ1-5; 8 bases map to TRBD1. Germline assignment: CDR1 LNHDA and CDR2 SQIVND (reference sequence). The CDR3 is 14 residues long. The V gene end was trimmed by 1 base and the J gene end by 9 bases; junction bases not matched to a gene: 5. In nucleotides, the CDR3 is TGTGCCAGTAGTATAGCAGGGGGCCTGAGGCCCCAGCATTTT. This encodes CASSIAGGLRPQHF.